The rows below give T cell receptor beta chains drawn from one sample of a study of cytomegalovirus exposure and HLA in healthy donors. The data were produced by immunoSEQ multiplex PCR, yet TCRdb's version contains in-frame clones alone and is incomplete. The table lists about 120,000 clones, 74% of them singletons. Sequenced input: PBMCs. Receptor source: a human donor in good health. Each CDR3 is given with its conserved first and last residue. A D gene is named only where the DNA matches it firmly. Some rows have no size entry. The others give once, few or many, or a class for an expanded clone.

clone size	D gene	V gene	J gene	CDR3 protein	CDR3 DNA
.	.	TRBV6-1	TRBJ1-5	CASTDRVGQPQHF	TGTGCCAGTACCGACCGGGTCGGGCAGCCCCAGCATTTT
.	TRBD1	TRBV5-1	TRBJ1-4	CASSLGDRVNEKLFF	TGCGCCAGCAGCTTGGGCGACAGGGTGAATGAAAAACTGTTTTTT
once	TRBD1	TRBV5-5	TRBJ2-7	CASSSPHGTGSVEQYF	TGTGCCAGCAGCTCTCCCCACGGGACAGGGAGCGTCGAGCAGTACTTC
.	.	TRBV7-9	TRBJ1-5	CASSLVSGRVRQPQHF	TGTGCCAGCAGCTTAGTGTCGGGGAGGGTCCGGCAGCCCCAGCATTTT
.	TRBD2	TRBV29-1	TRBJ2-7	CSVVGLAGTYEQYF	TGCAGCGTTGTAGGCCTAGCGGGGACCTACGAGCAGTACTTC
.	.	TRBV5-1	TRBJ2-3	CASSLEGAGSTDTQYF	TGCGCCAGCAGCTTGGAAGGGGCTGGGAGCACAGATACGCAGTATTTT
.	TRBD2	TRBV14	TRBJ2-7	CASSHGGGEQYF	TGTGCCAGCAGCCATGGGGGGGGCGAGCAGTACTTC
many	.	TRBV27	TRBJ1-2	CASSPRANYGYTF	TGTGCCAGCAGTCCTCGGGCTAACTATGGCTACACCTTC
once	.	TRBV6-6	TRBJ1-2	CASSYGEGPVYTF	TGTGCCAGCAGTTACGGGGAGGGGCCGGTCTACACCTTC
.	.	TRBV7-2	TRBJ1-3	CASSLVGGSGNTIYF	TGTGCCAGCAGCTTAGTGGGGGGTTCTGGAAACACCATATATTTT
few	.	TRBV5-1	TRBJ1-1	CASSLQKNTEAFF	TGCGCCAGCAGCTTACAAAAGAACACTGAAGCTTTCTTT
.	.	TRBV2	TRBJ1-4	CASSYPRGDEKLFF	TGTGCCAGCAGTTACCCGCGGGGAGATGAAAAACTGTTTTTT
.	TRBD1	TRBV7-2	TRBJ1-2	CASSLGDRVGYTF	TGTGCCAGCAGCTTAGGGGACAGGGTTGGCTACACCTTC
.	.	TRBV29-1	TRBJ2-7	CSVILPASVYEQYF	TGCAGCGTTATACTCCCCGCTAGCGTCTACGAGCAGTACTTC
.	.	TRBV7-2	TRBJ1-2	CASSPERAANYGYTF	TGTGCCAGCAGCCCGGAGAGGGCCGCGAACTATGGCTACACCTTC
.	.	TRBV4-1	TRBJ2-1	CASSPTYLSSYNEQFF	TGCGCCAGCAGCCCTACCTACCTAAGCTCCTACAATGAGCAGTTCTTC
.	.	TRBV30	TRBJ1-4	CAWSARQNEKLFF	TGTGCCTGGAGTGCCCGACAAAATGAAAAACTGTTTTTT
.	.	TRBV4-3	TRBJ1-2	CASSQEASEGYGYTF	TGCGCCAGCAGCCAAGAAGCGTCAGAGGGCTATGGCTACACCTTC
.	TRBD2	TRBV2	TRBJ2-5	CASSPREGGATQYF	TGTGCCAGCAGCCCGCGGGAGGGTGGGGCGACCCAGTACTTC
.	.	TRBV6-1	TRBJ1-5	CASSVGTGGNQPQHF	TGTGCCAGCAGTGTAGGGACGGGGGGCAATCAGCCCCAGCATTTT
.	TRBD2	TRBV7-6	TRBJ2-5	CASSLRVTNGGLGGLQETQYF	TGTGCCAGCAGCTTAAGGGTGACCAACGGAGGACTAGGTGGGCTCCAAGAGACCCAGTACTTC
few	.	TRBV19	TRBJ2-5	CASRGEETQYF	TGTGCCAGTAGAGGGGAAGAGACCCAGTACTTC
.	TRBD1	TRBV27	TRBJ1-2	CASSTDRGIYGYTF	TGTGCCAGCAGTACTGACAGGGGAATTTATGGCTACACCTTC
.	.	TRBV2	TRBJ1-1	CASSGPSGDEAFF	TGTGCCAGCAGTGGACCCTCGGGGGATGAAGCTTTCTTT